What follows is one T cell receptor (beta chain) and its context. Its antigen is not identified. Method: immunoSEQ multiplex PCR; TCRdb's copy keeps in-frame clones and lacks some. The sample lists more than 70,000 clones; 83% were seen once. This entry comes from a study of T cell clones after liver transplantation. Across the study: In this trial, immunosuppression withdrawal was attempted within 2 years of liver transplant. Subjects received no induction therapy and standard immunosuppression until randomization at 12-24 months post-transplant.

Trimming cost V 1 base and J 7 bases, with 13 bases left between them. CDR1 SGHTA and CDR2 FQGTGA come from the germline V gene. CDR3 length: 15 amino acids. Whole-study findings and limits: Post-transplant, graft-donor-reactive CD4 TCRbeta sequences in blood dropped significantly in 5 of 8 subjects. The donor-reactive repertoire was only partly measurable in two subjects, lacking donor cells.

This sequence originates from a human patient who received a liver transplant. Some T cells may originate from the graft donor. The sequenced sample was CD4+ T cells from blood, obtained at the 22-month timepoint. This chain connects TRBV7-3 to TRBJ1-4; the D gene is possibly TRBD1 (5 bases). The CDR3 loop reads CASSLNGVRGEKLFF. CDR3 DNA sequence: TGTGCCAGCAGCTTAAATGGGGTTAGGGGTGAAAAACTGTTTTTT.